This T cell receptor beta chain was identified in a study of beta chain features in type 1 diabetes. Study context: Across all samples, some 98 million sorted cells were examined. Study results and caveats: Any HLA effect on TCRB rearrangement was left unresolved by small sub-analyses. In every one of the four CD4+ subsets, TCRB CDR3s were moderately but significantly shorter in Type 1 diabetes patients.

Investigators reverse transcribed all isolated RNA, so they sequenced expressed TCRB transcripts. Libraries were prepared by immunoSEQ multiplex PCR; TCRdb keeps only in-frame clonotypes and omits some of them. Counted here are under 400,000 clones, roughly a fifth occurring once; the ten biggest clones make up 0.035% to 0.05%. Trimming took 1 base from V and 0 from J; bases not matched to a gene: 0. The CDR3 length is 15 residues. The V gene's germline CDR1 is MNHEY and CDR2 SVGAGI. Points on this clone: The antigen is not known.

The chain combines TRBV6-5 with TRBJ1-1, with TRBD1 identical over 9 bases. The sequenced material came from naive CD4+ T cells from blood. This sequence originates from a woman between 18 and 29 years old in good health. The CDR3 DNA follows: TGTGCCAGCAGTTACTACAGGGGGCTGAACACTGAAGCTTTCTTT. Amino acid sequence: CASSYYRGLNTEAFF.